The T cell receptor (beta chain) under discussion was sequenced for a study of cytomegalovirus exposure and HLA in healthy donors (dated by TCRdb to the late 2010s). As for the study more broadly: An earlier analysis of roughly 630 of the donors reported about 250 Gb of sequence data and more than 90 million unique TCR beta sequences from 150 million to 200 million T cells. Donor age, sex, ethnicity and CMV serostatus were compiled alongside the repertoire data. To study patterns of TCR occurrence, a later analysis re-analyzed previously published TCR beta repertoires from around 670 donors and added high-resolution HLA genotyping. Of the 300 to 400 genotyped donors, roughly 80% fell in the genetic ancestry cluster associated with self-reported Caucasian donors. The number of donors typed differed by locus, with 629-630 for A, B, C, DRB1 and DQB1, over 500 for DQA1, 600 to 610 for DPA1, and approximately 470 for DPB1. Every discovery cohort repertoire had been produced on one sequencing platform. High-throughput TCR immunosequencing, statistical association of individual TCRs with disease status, and machine learning were combined to predict cytomegalovirus infection status. A later genetic analysis used genome-wide SNP genotypes for about 55% of the 666 donors, treating that subset as a discovery cohort. Approximately 310 gigabases of sequencing data and around 85 million unique TCR sequences made up an early release that covered some 640 HLA-typed donors. Rather than drawing on any new phenotypic data, the later analysis identified candidate immune exposures from TCR beta sequences and the way those sequences occurred across donors. Using immunosequencing, the study profiled T cell repertoires from 550 to 750 subjects and related those repertoires to cytomegalovirus serostatus. About five DR-DQ haplotypes were handled as single units for association and clustering, since linkage in the cohort was strong. An earlier analysis of some 500 of the donors used high-throughput TCR beta sequencing to judge whether each TCR beta V gene segment behaved as functional or pseudogenic. Among several hundred genotyped donors of the cohort, an average of around 250,000 unique TCR beta nucleotide sequences was sequenced per donor, of which 15% to 20% were non-productive. The study was designed to test whether signatures of past pathogen exposure could be identified by cataloging public T cell receptors. Besides the first cohort of roughly 660 subjects, a separate validation cohort made up of 90 to 150 different subjects was used. HLA typing covered class I and class II loci at four-digit resolution.

This clone was detected only once. Its antigen has not been determined. No per-base quality is available; no much larger clone lies one base away. On the study overall, not on this receptor specifically: A later analysis associated 16,951 TCR beta sequences with specific HLA alleles at a false discovery rate of 0.05. Linkage disequilibrium might explain the correlated functional status among segregating V segments, but an unknown experimental factor could not be ruled out. A further reported finding was that TCR beta sequences accurately predicted the HLA-A and HLA-B alleles for most subjects in the first cohort. Strong co-occurrence of HLA alleles, especially DR and DQ, made assigning TCR associations to individual alleles difficult. CMV serostatus was the only immune exposure information available for the cohort. A total of some 180 TCR beta chains were listed by the study as associated with cytomegalovirus. Compared with equally common non-associated chains, HLA-associated TCR beta chains in a later analysis were more clonally expanded and had lower generation probabilities. According to a later analysis, parvovirus B19, influenza, CMV and Epstein-Barr virus appeared linked to several top co-occurrence clusters. The authors suggested that the approach could potentially be generalized to other disease states and immunological phenotypes. A later genetic analysis associated a missense DCLRE1C variant with V-gene and J-gene trimming of TCR beta chains, and an independent cohort replicated the association. HLA typing was unavailable for some donors at each locus, so association tests used only the typed subset. A later analysis found that TCR association rates varied across HLA loci, with DRB1 alleles showing the most associated TCRs and HLA-C alleles the fewest. Because the 87-base-pair reads could not distinguish some IMGT-functional V segments, including TRBV6-2 and TRBV6-3, those segments were excluded. An earlier analysis of approximately 570 of the donors showed that most TCR beta V segments appeared in productive rearrangements either about 87% or about 30% of the time, which broadly matched IMGT annotations. In a later genetic analysis, fewer N-insertions in productive TCRs were reported among donors in an Asian-associated ancestry cluster than the roughly 640-donor mean. A cluster of highly shared sequence variants was judged likely to be a technical artifact of the sequencing pipeline. The cohort was sequenced for TCR beta chains only, and without alpha or paired-chain data the features that could be detected were limited. Most TCR sequences were seen in very few donors, while some public TCRs were found in many individuals. The classifier was reported to diagnose cytomegalovirus status with high specificity and sensitivity in both the original and validation cohorts. The earlier analysis of some 560 of the donors excluded seventeen rarely observed V segments, including chromosome 9 orphons, because counts were too low. According to a later analysis, most CMV-associated TCR beta chains appeared to be HLA-restricted, and the HLA associations seemed to be driven largely by CMV exposure. The presence/absence analyses assumed that sequencing depth was roughly uniform across donors, and that assumption may not be true. In vitro tests confirmed that a few of the cytomegalovirus-associated TCR beta chains recognize cytomegalovirus antigens.

The library was produced with the immunoSEQ multiplex PCR assay. For the multiplex PCR, a mixture combining 60 forward primers for TCR Vbeta segments and 13 reverse primers for TCR Jbeta segments was used. The CDR3 region of rearranged TCR beta genes was amplified from genomic DNA by a multiplex PCR assay. The Illumina HiSeq System was used to sequence the amplified TCR beta libraries as 87-base-pair reads. From the authors' description of their analysis: A later analysis counted 75 million to 100 million unique TCR beta chains across the 550 to 750 repertoires, and about 10 million of these chains were shared by at least two donors. To remove PCR and sequencing errors, raw reads were error-corrected and collapsed into unique sequences using a nearest-neighbor algorithm that merged closely related sequences. Alignment of CDR3 sequences to IMGT reference sequences was used to assign V, D and J gene segments. Each retained sequence needed at least a six-nucleotide match to both a V gene segment and a J gene segment. Rearrangements were classified as productive when the CDR3 lacked stop codons and remained in frame with V and J, and all other rearrangements were classified as non-productive. CDR3 was defined by IMGT convention, running from the second conserved V-encoded cysteine to the conserved J-encoded phenylalanine. Sequences without an unambiguous match to a single V gene segment were excluded from the earlier analysis of several hundred of the donors. In an earlier analysis of approximately 550 of the donors, V segments were called functional above 56.7% productive rearrangements and were called segregating when the between-donor standard deviation exceeded 5%. A statistical classification framework was built for diagnosing cytomegalovirus status from the catalog of TCR beta chain sequences. V and J gene assignment, in a later analysis, came from comparing TCR nucleotide sequences with IMGT/GENE-DB human TR gene sequences. In a later analysis, CDR3 sequences and most-parsimonious VDJ recombination scenarios were assigned using the TCRdist pipeline. In a later analysis, every TCR beta chain was defined by the combination of its CDR3 amino acid sequence and its V-gene family, and reads without a unique V-gene family were dropped. To address suspected cross-contamination and a sequencing artifact, a later analysis removed roughly 640 highly shared, low-generation-probability nucleotide sequences. For each public chain, a later analysis derived a clonal expansion index from normalized ranks of inferred template counts within each repertoire. In a later analysis, generation probabilities were computed with a VDJ recombination model fitted to out-of-frame rearrangements, and the resulting probabilities were checked against IGoR. A later analysis scored TCR-TCR, TCR-HLA and TCR-CMV co-occurrence with hypergeometric tests, applying a repertoire-size bias correction to TCR pairs. False discovery rates were estimated in a later analysis by permuting HLA or CMV assignments 20 times. In a later analysis, co-occurring TCRs were grouped using DBSCAN, and TCRdist sequence similarity was added for clustering within HLA-allele-positive subsets. For co-occurrence clustering, repertoires with fewer than 30,000 or more than 120,000 public chains were excluded, along with roughly 5 repertoires with anomalous nucleotide sharing. TCRdb mirrors the immuneACCESS table, restricted to in-frame sequences. Some clones are absent from its copies; in checked studies, under half trace to an unresolved V gene, and the reason for the others is unknown. V and J calls and clone size follow that table, whereas D and trimming were derived from the DNA. Recorded for this sample are approximately 160,000 clones; 75% to 80% of them occurred a single time. The top ten hold approximately 2.9% of the sample.

The cohort consisted of approximately 670 healthy bone marrow donors. Cohort members were all nominally healthy when sampled, although unrecorded immune exposures were likely present. The donor tested CMV seropositive and was one of the 289 seropositive cohort members. Each donor provided a peripheral blood sample, and peripheral blood mononuclear cells were used for TCR beta sequencing. Genomic DNA was extracted from the blood cell samples with the Qiagen DNeasy Blood Extraction Kit. The CDR3 measures 14 amino acids from cysteine to phenylalanine. Of the read, only the CDR3 DNA is kept; its 42 bases are in frame from base 1. Looking up the germline V gene (reference sequence) yields CDR1 LNHDA and CDR2 SQIVND. V trim: 1 base; J trim: 6 bases; unmatched bases: 2.

Input material: PBMCs. The origin of this receptor is a middle-aged woman in good health and CMV-seropositive. The chain was built from TRBV19 and TRBJ1-5, with 8 middle bases fitting TRBD1. CDR3 protein: CASSIGTGRQPQHF. Here is the DNA: TGTGCCAGTAGTATAGGGACAGGGCGTCAGCCCCAGCATTTT.